This TCR beta chain was found in a study of T cell responses to AZD1222 COVID-19 vaccine. As for the study in general: Second doses that came at about 4 or about 12 weeks were put together.

Study-level points and caveats: None of the repertoires were sampled until the peak T cell response had passed. Unmutated variant regions are reportedly targeted by nearly half of spike-specific TCRs. White British ancestry dominated among donors, who included more females, and clonal diversity was possibly underestimated.

This clone was picked up one time. Its antigen is still unknown. TCRdb's copy holds only in-frame clones and misses some; the assay was immunoSEQ multiplex PCR. The data show 100,000 to 150,000 clones, roughly 90% seen once. The CDR3 is made up of 15 amino acids. Germline-derived CDR1 and CDR2 are SGHRS and YFSETQ. V was cut by 0 bases and J by 0 bases, with 8 bases left in between. The chain combines TRBV5-1 with TRBJ2-3, with D uncertain. The clonotype comes from an adult in good health. The material was peripheral blood, obtained on day 0 of AZD1222 vaccination. The CDR3 nucleotides read TGCGCCAGCAGCTTGGATCAGGCTAGCACAGATACGCAGTATTTT. Translated: CASSLDQASTDTQYF. Supplemented by reference TRBV5-1 and TRBJ2-3, the full variable domain reads KAGVTQTPRYLIKTRGQQVTLSCSPISGHRSVSWYQQTPGQGLQFLFEYFSETQRNKGNFPGRFSGRQFSNSRSEMNVSTLELGDSALYLCASSLDQASTDTQYFGPGTRLTVL.